The subject of this entry is one T cell receptor (beta chain). This entry belongs to a study of T cell changes during pregnancy in multiple sclerosis. Using immunoSEQ multiplex PCR, the repertoire was profiled, and TCRdb retains in-frame clones only, with some absent. Counted here are approximately 58,000 clones, around 92% occurring once; the ten biggest clones make up roughly 2.6%. Trimming cost V 5 bases and J 0 bases; bases outside gene matches: 10. The germline CDR1 and CDR2 sequences are SGDLS and YYNGEE. This CDR3 is 19 amino acids long. The source of this sequence is a female donor in good health, enrolled as a control in a pregnancy study. The sample here was peripheral blood, taken in the second trimester of pregnancy. This rearrangement joins TRBV9 to TRBJ2-3; TRBD2 matches 15 bases. The CDR3 sequence is CASSFPGLAGGGSTDTQYF. In DNA form, the CDR3 reads TGTGCCAGCAGTTTTCCGGGACTAGCGGGGGGAGGAAGCACAGATACGCAGTATTTT.